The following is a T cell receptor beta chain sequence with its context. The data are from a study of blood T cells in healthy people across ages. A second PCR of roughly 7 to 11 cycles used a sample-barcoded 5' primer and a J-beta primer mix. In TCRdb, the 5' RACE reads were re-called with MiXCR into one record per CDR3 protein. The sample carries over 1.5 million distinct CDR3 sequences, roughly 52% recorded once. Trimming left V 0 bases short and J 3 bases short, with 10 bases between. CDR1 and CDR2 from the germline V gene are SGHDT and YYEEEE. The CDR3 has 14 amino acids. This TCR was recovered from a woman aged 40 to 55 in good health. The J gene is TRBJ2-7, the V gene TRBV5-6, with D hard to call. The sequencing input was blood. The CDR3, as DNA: TGTGCCAGCAGCTTGGAGGGCAGCGACTACGAGCAGTACTTC. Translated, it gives CASSLEGSDYEQYF.